Given below is one TCR beta chain in context. The antigen is unknown. The CDR3 consists of 12 residues. CDR1 is SQVTM and CDR2 is ANQGSEA in the germline V gene. Trimming removed 6 bases from V and 5 bases from J, with 10 bases in between. This entry belongs to a study of cytomegalovirus exposure and HLA in healthy donors. The study's findings and limits: Some V segments, including TRBV6-2 and TRBV6-3, were excluded as indistinguishable.

Vbeta (60) and Jbeta (13) primers were used in the PCR. Profiling relied on immunoSEQ multiplex PCR, and the TCRdb table lists in-frame clones only, not all of them. Of 150,000 to 200,000 clones listed, roughly 82% are singletons. The gene calls are TRBV29-1 and TRBJ2-2; D remains ambiguous. This TCR derives from a man in his fifties or sixties in good health and CMV-seropositive. The sequenced sample consisted of PBMCs. The DNA of the CDR3 is TGCAGCGTCCTACAGTTAACCGGGGAGCTGTTTTTT. Translated, it gives CSVLQLTGELFF.